The entry that follows covers one T cell receptor (beta chain) sequence. RNA totalling about 0.5 to 1 ug underwent reverse transcription with random hexamers. Using its own MiXCR run on the immunoSEQ multiplex PCR reads, TCRdb lists one record per CDR3 protein. The sample carries fewer than 250,000 distinct CDR3 sequences, about 94% recorded once. Trimming at V came to 6 bases and at J to 0 bases, leaving 4 bases not matched to a gene. Germline V gene data show CDR1 as MNHEY and CDR2 as SMNVEV (reference sequence). The CDR3 sequence is 14 residues long. This entry is derived from a study of CD8 T cells in Susac syndrome.

This receptor was obtained from a human donor with multiple sclerosis. This chain uses TRBV27 with TRBJ1-1, with TRBD1 matching over 7 bases. Sequenced: CD8+ T cells from PBMCs. CDR3 coding DNA: TGTGCCAGCAGGGTACAGGGGTTGAACACTGAAGCTTTCTTT. This translates into CASRVQGLNTEAFF.